The T cell receptor (beta chain) described here comes from a study of blood T cell repertoires in COVID-19. On the study more broadly: From the United States, Italy and Spain came samples of acute and convalescent COVID-19. From T cells, B-cell-depleted T cells, or PBMCs came the material, which was cDNA or gDNA.

In the original workflow: Amplified reference gene primers provided the basis for estimating nucleated cell counts. Libraries were prepared by immunoSEQ multiplex PCR; TCRdb keeps only in-frame clonotypes and omits some of them. That table gives V, J and clone size, and the DNA gave D and trimming. The sample records 350,000 to 450,000 clones, 85% being singletons. This clone has only one observation. V lost 1 base to trimming and J lost 3 bases, with 4 bases between them. In germline, CDR1 is MDHEN, CDR2 SYDVKM. This CDR3 contains 13 residues. This chain uses TRBV28 with TRBJ1-5; D call uncertain. The sequenced sample was peripheral blood. The TCR originated in a woman younger than 35 with acute or convalescent COVID-19. CDR3 nucleotides: TGTGCCAGCAGTTTATTAGTCAATCAGCCCCAGCATTTT. Amino acids: CASSLLVNQPQHF.